The T cell receptor (beta chain) under discussion was sequenced for a study of T cell responses to AZD1222 COVID-19 vaccine. Across the whole study: Pooled in the analysis were second doses at about 4 or about 12 weeks. Study findings and constraints: Reports indicate that nearly half of spike-specific TCRs are directed at unmutated variant regions. Across the whole spike, CD4 TCRs peaked at regions 160-218 and 743-854. Two AZD1222 administrations were followed by greater Spike-specific TCR breadth and depth.

This clone was recorded once. Its specificity is unknown. V was shortened by 2 bases and J by 2 bases, with 10 bases between the two germline ends. This CDR3 is 14 amino acids long. CDR1 SGHRS and CDR2 YFSETQ come from the germline V gene. Produced via immunoSEQ multiplex PCR; TCRdb's table is partial and in-frame only. The repertoire has 80,000 to 100,000 clones, roughly 92% of them found once; the top ten carry 9.5% to 15%. The gene calls are TRBV5-1 and TRBJ1-2, with a possible D match to TRBD1 (5 bases). The TCR was taken from an adult in good health. The sequences come from peripheral blood, collected on day 0 of AZD1222 vaccination. The CDR3 DNA follows: TGCGCCAGCAGCTTCGCGACAGCGAACTATGGCTACACCTTC. As protein: CASSFATANYGYTF.